This T cell receptor (beta chain) was observed in a study of pediatric ulcerative colitis. The assay was run at survey level. Sequenced by immunoSEQ multiplex PCR; TCRdb stores in-frame clones only, minus some. The sample holds 15,000 or so clones; 85% to 90% are singletons and the top ten take less than 1%. The CDR3 is made up of 14 amino acids. CDR1 and CDR2 from the germline V gene are SGHTA and FQGTGA. V gave up 3 bases and J gave up 5 bases; unmatched junction bases: 6. No immunosuppressive drugs were given to ulcerative colitis patients before diagnostic colonoscopy. At colonoscopy, a blood sample was also collected. To note about this clone: The target antigen is unknown.

Study-level findings and limits: Ulcerative colitis patients shared more blood-rectal clones than controls.

The chain employs TRBV7-3 and TRBJ1-1, with TRBD1 matching 7 bases. This receptor was obtained from a boy younger than 18 with moderate ulcerative colitis. Source material: blood. This CDR3 is CASSFTGDRTEAFF. In nucleotides, the CDR3 is TGTGCCAGCAGCTTTACAGGGGATCGGACTGAAGCTTTCTTT.